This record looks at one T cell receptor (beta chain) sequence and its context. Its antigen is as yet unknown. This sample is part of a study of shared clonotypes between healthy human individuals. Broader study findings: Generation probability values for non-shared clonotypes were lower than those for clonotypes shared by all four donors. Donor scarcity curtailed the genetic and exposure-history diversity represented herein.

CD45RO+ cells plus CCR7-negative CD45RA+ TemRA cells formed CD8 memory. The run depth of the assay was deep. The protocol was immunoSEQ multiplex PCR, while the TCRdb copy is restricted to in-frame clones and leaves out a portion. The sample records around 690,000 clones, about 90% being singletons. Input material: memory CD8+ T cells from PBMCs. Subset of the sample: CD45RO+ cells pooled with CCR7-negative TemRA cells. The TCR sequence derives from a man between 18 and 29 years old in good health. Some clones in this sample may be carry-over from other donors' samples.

CDR3 sequence reads: CASSLRGVPAYEQYF. CDR3 nucleotides: TGTGCCAGCAGTCTCAGGGGTGTTCCCGCCTACGAGCAGTACTTC. The chain carries TRBV27 and TRBJ2-7; D perhaps matches TRBD1 (6 bases). Trimming left V 5 bases short and J 2 bases short, with 16 bases between. Germline V gives CDR1 MNHEY, CDR2 SMNVEV (reference sequence). The CDR3 length is 15 residues.